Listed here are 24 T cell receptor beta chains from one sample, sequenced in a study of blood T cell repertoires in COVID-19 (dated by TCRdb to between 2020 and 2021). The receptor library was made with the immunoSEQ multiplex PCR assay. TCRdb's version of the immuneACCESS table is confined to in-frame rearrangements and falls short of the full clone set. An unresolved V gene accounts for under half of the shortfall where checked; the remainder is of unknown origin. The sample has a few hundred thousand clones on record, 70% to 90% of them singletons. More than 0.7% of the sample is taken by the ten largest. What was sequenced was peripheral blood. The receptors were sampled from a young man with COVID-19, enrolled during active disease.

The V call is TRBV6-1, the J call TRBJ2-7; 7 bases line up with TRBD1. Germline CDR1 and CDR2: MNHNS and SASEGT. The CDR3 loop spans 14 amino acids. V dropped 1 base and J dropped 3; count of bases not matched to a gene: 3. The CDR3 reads CASSEVGTVYEQYF. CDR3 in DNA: TGTGCCAGCAGTGAAGTAGGGACAGTCTACGAGCAGTACTTC.

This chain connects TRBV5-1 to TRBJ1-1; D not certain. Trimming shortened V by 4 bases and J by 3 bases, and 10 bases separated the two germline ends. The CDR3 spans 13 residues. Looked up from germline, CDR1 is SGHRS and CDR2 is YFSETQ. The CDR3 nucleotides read TGCGCCAGCAGCCCGACACCAGACACTGAAGCTTTCTTT. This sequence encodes CASSPTPDTEAFF. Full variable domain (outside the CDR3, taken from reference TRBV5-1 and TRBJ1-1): KAGVTQTPRYLIKTRGQQVTLSCSPISGHRSVSWYQQTPGQGLQFLFEYFSETQRNKGNFPGRFSGRQFSNSRSEMNVSTLELGDSALYLCASSPTPDTEAFFGQGTRLTVV.

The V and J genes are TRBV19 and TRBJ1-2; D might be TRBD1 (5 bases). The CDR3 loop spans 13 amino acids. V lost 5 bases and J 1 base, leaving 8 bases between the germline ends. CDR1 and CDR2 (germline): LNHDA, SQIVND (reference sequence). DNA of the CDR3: TGTGCCAGTAGTCTACAGGTTAACTATGGCTACACCTTC. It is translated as CASSLQVNYGYTF.

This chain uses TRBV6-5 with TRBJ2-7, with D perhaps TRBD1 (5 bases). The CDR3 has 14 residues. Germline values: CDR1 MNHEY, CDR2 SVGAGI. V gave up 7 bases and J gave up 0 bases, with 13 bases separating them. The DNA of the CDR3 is TGTGCCAGCACCCCAGGGCAGATCTCCTACGAGCAGTACTTC. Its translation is CASTPGQISYEQYF.

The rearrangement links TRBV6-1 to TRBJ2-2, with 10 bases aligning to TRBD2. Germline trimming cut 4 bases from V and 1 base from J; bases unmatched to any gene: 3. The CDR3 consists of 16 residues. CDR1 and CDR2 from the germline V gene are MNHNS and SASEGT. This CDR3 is CASSVTSGKNTGELFF. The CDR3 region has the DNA TGTGCCAGCAGTGTAACTAGCGGGAAGAACACCGGGGAGCTGTTTTTT.

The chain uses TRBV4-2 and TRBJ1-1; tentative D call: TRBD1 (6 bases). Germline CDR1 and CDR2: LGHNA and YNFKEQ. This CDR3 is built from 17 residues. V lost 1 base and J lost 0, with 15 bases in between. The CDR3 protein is CASSQVIRGAMNTEAFF. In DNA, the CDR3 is TGTGCCAGCAGCCAAGTTATCCGGGGGGCGATGAACACTGAAGCTTTCTTT.

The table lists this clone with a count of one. The CDR3 loop is CASSLWKRGVDDEQFF. In DNA form, the CDR3 reads TGTGCCAGCAGCTTGTGGAAGCGGGGAGTTGATGATGAGCAGTTCTTC. The chain carries TRBV5-4 and TRBJ2-1; 7 bases align to TRBD2. Germline-derived CDR1 and CDR2 are SGHNT and YYREEE (reference sequence). There are 16 residues in the CDR3. J lost 8 bases, V lost 1 base, and 12 bases had no gene match.

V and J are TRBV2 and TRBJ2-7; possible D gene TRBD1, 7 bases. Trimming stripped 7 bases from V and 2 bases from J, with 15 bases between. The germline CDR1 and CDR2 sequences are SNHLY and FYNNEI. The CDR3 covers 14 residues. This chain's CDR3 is CASTGGTAPYEQYF. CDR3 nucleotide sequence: TGTGCCAGCACCGGAGGGACAGCCCCCTACGAGCAGTACTTC.

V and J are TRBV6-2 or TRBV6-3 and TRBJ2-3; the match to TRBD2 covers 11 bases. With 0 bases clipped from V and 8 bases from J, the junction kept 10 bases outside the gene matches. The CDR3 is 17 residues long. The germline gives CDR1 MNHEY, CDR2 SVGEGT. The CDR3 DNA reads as TGTGCCAGCAGTTACTCGACTAGCGGGGCTCAATGGGGTACGCAGTATTTT. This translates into CASSYSTSGAQWGTQYF.

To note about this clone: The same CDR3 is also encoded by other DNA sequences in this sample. The CDR3: CASSLRETQYF. In DNA form, the CDR3 reads TGTGCCAGCAGTCTACGGGAGACCCAGTACTTC. V usage is TRBV28 and J usage is TRBJ2-5, with unresolved D. The germline V gene encodes CDR1 MDHEN and CDR2 SYDVKM. Trimming stripped 5 bases from V and 5 bases from J, with 6 bases between. The CDR3 runs 11 residues.

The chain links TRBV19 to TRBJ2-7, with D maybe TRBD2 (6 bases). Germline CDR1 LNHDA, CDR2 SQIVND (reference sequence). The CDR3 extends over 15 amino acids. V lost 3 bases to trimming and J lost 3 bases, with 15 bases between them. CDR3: CASSIGAGRSYEQYF. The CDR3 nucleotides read TGTGCCAGTAGTATTGGCGCGGGACGGAGCTACGAGCAGTACTTC.

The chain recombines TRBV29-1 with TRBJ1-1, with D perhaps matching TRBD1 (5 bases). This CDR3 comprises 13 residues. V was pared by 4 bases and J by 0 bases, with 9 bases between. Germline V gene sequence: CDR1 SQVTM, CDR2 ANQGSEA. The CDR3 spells CSVARQLNTEAFF. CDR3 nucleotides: TGCAGCGTTGCGAGACAGCTGAACACTGAAGCTTTCTTT.

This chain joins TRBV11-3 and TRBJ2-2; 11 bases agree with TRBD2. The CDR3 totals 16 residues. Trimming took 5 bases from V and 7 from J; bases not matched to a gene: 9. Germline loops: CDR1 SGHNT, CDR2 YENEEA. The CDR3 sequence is CASSPTGTSGSGELFF. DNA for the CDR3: TGTGCCAGCAGCCCCACCGGGACTAGCGGAAGCGGGGAGCTGTTTTTT.

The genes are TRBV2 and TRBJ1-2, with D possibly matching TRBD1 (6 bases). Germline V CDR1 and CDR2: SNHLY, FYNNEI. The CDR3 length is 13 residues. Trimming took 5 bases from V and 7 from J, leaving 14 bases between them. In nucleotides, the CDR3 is TGTGCCAGCAGTTTGCAGGGGACCAGTGGCTACACCTTC. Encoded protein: CASSLQGTSGYTF.

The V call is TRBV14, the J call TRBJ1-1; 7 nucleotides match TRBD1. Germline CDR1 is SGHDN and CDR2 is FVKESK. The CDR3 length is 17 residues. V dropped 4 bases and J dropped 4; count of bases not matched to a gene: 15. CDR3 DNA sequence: TGTGCCAGCAGCCTGGGACAGATCTCCCGGGGCGGCACTGAAGCTTTCTTT. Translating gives CASSLGQISRGGTEAFF.

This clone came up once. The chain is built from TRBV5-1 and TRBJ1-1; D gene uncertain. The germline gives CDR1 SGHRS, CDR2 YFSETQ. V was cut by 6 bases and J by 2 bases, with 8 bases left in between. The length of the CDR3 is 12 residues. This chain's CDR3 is CASTTDNTEAFF. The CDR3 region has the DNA TGCGCCAGCACTACAGACAACACTGAAGCTTTCTTT.

CDR3 sequence: CASSPGGGDRATTEQYF. CDR3 DNA: TGTGCCAGCTCACCAGGGGGAGGAGACAGGGCGACGACGGAGCAGTACTTC. The rearrangement links TRBV18 to TRBJ2-7; perhaps TRBD1 as D (7 bases). The CDR3 is 17 residues long. Per germline, CDR1 KGHSH and CDR2 LQKENI. V gave up 2 bases and J gave up 7 bases, with 24 bases separating them.

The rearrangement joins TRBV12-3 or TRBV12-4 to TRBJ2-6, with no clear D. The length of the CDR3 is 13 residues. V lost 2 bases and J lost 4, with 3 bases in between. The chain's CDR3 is CASSLPGANVLTF. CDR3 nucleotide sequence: TGTGCCAGCAGTTTACCGGGGGCCAACGTCCTGACTTTC.

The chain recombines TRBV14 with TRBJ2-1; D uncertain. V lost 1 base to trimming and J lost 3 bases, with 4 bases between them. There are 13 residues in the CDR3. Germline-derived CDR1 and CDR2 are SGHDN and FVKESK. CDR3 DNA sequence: TGTGCCAGCAGCCAAGGAGTCTACAATGAGCAGTTCTTC. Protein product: CASSQGVYNEQFF.

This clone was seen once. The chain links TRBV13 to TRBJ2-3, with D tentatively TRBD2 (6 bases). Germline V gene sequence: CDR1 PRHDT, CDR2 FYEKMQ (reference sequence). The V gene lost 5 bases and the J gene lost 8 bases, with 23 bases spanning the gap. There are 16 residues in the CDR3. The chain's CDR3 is CASSPAGTGVPGTQYF. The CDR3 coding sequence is TGTGCCAGCAGCCCCGCCGGGACTGGGGTTCCGGGTACGCAGTATTTT.

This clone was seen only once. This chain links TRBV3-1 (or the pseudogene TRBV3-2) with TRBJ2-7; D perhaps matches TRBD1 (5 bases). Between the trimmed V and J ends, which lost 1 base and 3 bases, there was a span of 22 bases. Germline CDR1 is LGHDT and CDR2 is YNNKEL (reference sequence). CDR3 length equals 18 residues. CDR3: CASSQGQLRVHKHYEQYF. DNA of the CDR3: TGTGCCAGCAGCCAAGGACAGCTACGTGTCCACAAACACTACGAGCAGTACTTC.

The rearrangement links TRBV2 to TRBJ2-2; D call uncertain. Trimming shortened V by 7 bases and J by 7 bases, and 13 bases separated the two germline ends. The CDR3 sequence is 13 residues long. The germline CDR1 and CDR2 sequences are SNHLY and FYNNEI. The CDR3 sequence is CASMGPSGGELFF. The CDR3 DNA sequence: TGTGCCAGCATGGGTCCTTCGGGCGGGGAGCTGTTTTTT.

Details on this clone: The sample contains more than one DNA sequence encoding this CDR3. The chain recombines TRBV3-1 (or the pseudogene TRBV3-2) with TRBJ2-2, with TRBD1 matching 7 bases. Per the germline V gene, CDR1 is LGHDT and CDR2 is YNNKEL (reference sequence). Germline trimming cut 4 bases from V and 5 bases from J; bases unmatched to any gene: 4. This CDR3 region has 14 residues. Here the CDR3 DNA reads TGTGCCAGCAGCCCAAACAGGGGAACCGGGGAGCTGTTTTTT. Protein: CASSPNRGTGELFF.

The CDR3 loop reads CASSLAPTSGSGEQFF. CDR3 DNA: TGCGCCAGCAGCTTGGCCCCGACTAGCGGGAGTGGTGAGCAGTTCTTC. V is TRBV5-1 and J is TRBJ2-1; TRBD2 matches at 12 bases. The CDR3 totals 16 residues. In germline, CDR1 is SGHRS, CDR2 YFSETQ. The V and J ends lost 0 bases and 9 bases, in that order; junction bases with no gene match: 7. The full variable domain, in which reference TRBV5-1 and TRBJ2-1 provide the parts outside the CDR3, is KAGVTQTPRYLIKTRGQQVTLSCSPISGHRSVSWYQQTPGQGLQFLFEYFSETQRNKGNFPGRFSGRQFSNSRSEMNVSTLELGDSALYLCASSLAPTSGSGEQFFGPGTRLTVL.